These 29 T cell receptor beta chains share one sample of origin, sequenced in a study of vaccination and CD4 T cells after COVID-19. TCRdb recomputed calls from the PCR reads with MiXCR, one row per CDR3 protein. Seen here are roughly 19,000 distinct CDR3 sequences, roughly 60% observed once, and the top ten hold 1.1%. This sample comprised CD4+ T cells from blood, obtained after SARS-CoV-2 vaccination. These TCRs come from a human donor who had recovered from COVID-19.

The chain recombines TRBV19 with TRBJ2-7, with 7 bases identical to TRBD2. Per germline, CDR1 LNHDA and CDR2 SQIVND (reference sequence). The CDR3 contains 16 residues. Trimming at V came to 6 bases and at J to 0 bases, leaving 11 bases not matched to a gene. The CDR3 reads CASSKSGTTYSYEQYF. The CDR3, as DNA: TGTGCCAGTAGCAAATCCGGGACTACTTACTCCTACGAGCAGTACTTC.

This chain links TRBV6-1 with TRBJ2-7; D ambiguous. Germline V gives CDR1 MNHNS, CDR2 SASEGT. The CDR3 extends over 13 amino acids. The germline V and J ends were trimmed by 4 bases and 0 bases, with 7 bases remaining between them. CDR3 sequence (DNA): TGTGCCAGCAGTGTTGATACCTCCTACGAGCAGTACTTC. Its protein is CASSVDTSYEQYF.

A remark on this clonotype: Since no conserved phenylalanine or tryptophan closes the CDR3, a read error is the likely cause. V and J are TRBV4-1 and TRBJ2-5; maybe TRBD2 (6 bases). From germline, CDR1 is MGHRA and CDR2 YSYEKL. The V end was cut by 5 bases, the J end by 5 bases, with 30 bases between. The CDR3 consists of 19 residues. DNA of the CDR3: TGCGCCAGCAGCTCCGAGCGCCTGAGGCCAGCGGGTATAGGGGAGACCCAGTACTTA. Protein: CASSSERLRPAGIGETQYL.

This clonotype appeared once. The rearrangement links TRBV11-2 to TRBJ2-6; D is undetermined. Germline V gives CDR1 SGHAT, CDR2 FQNNGV. This CDR3 contains 14 residues. The germline V and J ends were trimmed by 5 bases and 0 bases, with 5 bases remaining between them. CDR3 loop: CASSLSSGANVLTF. CDR3 DNA sequence: TGTGCCAGCAGCCTTAGCTCTGGGGCCAACGTCCTGACTTTC.

CDR3 residues: CASSLLGGYTEAFF. The CDR3 region has the DNA TGTGCCAGCAGTTTATTAGGGGGGTACACTGAAGCTTTCTTT. J is TRBJ1-1 and V is TRBV28, with a weak D call TRBD1 (6 bases). Per the germline V gene, CDR1 is MDHEN and CDR2 is SYDVKM. The length of the CDR3 is 14 residues. V lost 1 base, J lost 3 bases, and 9 bases lay in between.

To note about this clonotype: The germline gene is not matched at one end of the junction; a read error may be the cause. CDR3 DNA: TGTGCCAGCAGCTTGGAGGAGGGGTCGGTAGAGACCCAGTACTTC. Amino acid sequence: CASSLEEGSVETQYF. The genes are TRBV5-3 and TRBJ2-5, with a possible D match to TRBD2 (6 bases). TRBV5-3 is an open reading frame whose function is uncertain. This CDR3 is 15 amino acids long.

The chain employs TRBV24-1 and TRBJ2-3; the match to TRBD2 covers 11 bases. V lost 5 bases to trimming and J lost 2 bases; unmatched junction nucleotides: 14. The CDR3 consists of 19 residues. Germline CDR1 is KGHDR and CDR2 is SFDVKD. CDR3 sequence (DNA): TGTGCCACCAGTGCGCTGCTAGGCAAGACTAGCGGGACCACAGATACGCAGTATTTT. Translated: CATSALLGKTSGTTDTQYF.

Written as DNA, the CDR3 is TGTGCCAGCAGTCGGGCCGGGACAGGGGTAGATGGCTACACCTTC. Amino acids: CASSRAGTGVDGYTF. This chain joins TRBV28 and TRBJ1-2, with 10 bases that match TRBD1. Germline V CDR1 and CDR2: MDHEN, SYDVKM. The ends lost 5 bases at V and 6 bases at J; junction bases unmatched: 9. The CDR3 is made up of 15 amino acids.

This clonotype was seen only once. The rearrangement links TRBV6-1 to TRBJ2-1, with 7 bases matching TRBD1. The germline V gene encodes CDR1 MNHNS and CDR2 SASEGT. This CDR3 region has 15 residues. J gave up 4 bases and V 6 bases, and 9 bases lay outside the gene matches. The CDR3 protein is CASRVNRDSYNEQFF. Here the CDR3 DNA reads TGTGCCAGCAGAGTGAACCGGGACAGTTACAATGAGCAGTTCTTC.

The chain employs TRBV20-1 and TRBJ2-7; 14 nucleotides agree with TRBD2. The CDR3 contains 16 residues. CDR1 and CDR2 from the germline V gene are DFQATT and SNEGSKA (reference sequence). Trimming removed 3 bases from V and 4 bases from J; junction bases left unmatched: 8. CDR3: CSARGTSGRGRYEQYF. CDR3 bases: TGCAGTGCTAGGGGGACTAGCGGGAGAGGGCGGTACGAGCAGTACTTC.

Worth noting for this clonotype: The junction shows a germline mismatch at one end, possibly a read error. V usage is TRBV2 and J usage is TRBJ1-5; perhaps TRBD1 as D (5 bases). CDR1 SNHLY and CDR2 FYNNEI come from the germline V gene. This CDR3 spans 15 amino acids. The CDR3 DNA sequence: TGTGCCAGCAGCGAAGGTAGGCAGGGCAATCAGCCCCAGGATTTT. Translated: CASSEGRQGNQPQDF.

The rearrangement uses TRBV20-1 and TRBJ1-5, with D unclear. The germline V gene has CDR1 DFQATT and CDR2 SNEGSKA (reference sequence). With 6 bases removed from V and 4 bases from J, the gap between germline ends came to 10 bases. The CDR3 is made up of 12 amino acids. CDR3 coding DNA: TGCAGTGCCTCGGACCGAAATCAGCCCCAGCATTTT. Protein sequence: CSASDRNQPQHF.

J is TRBJ1-6 and V is TRBV20-1; no definite D call. There are 13 residues in the CDR3. CDR1 and CDR2 (germline): DFQATT, SNEGSKA (reference sequence). V was trimmed by 2 bases and J by 6 bases, leaving 8 bases between them. CDR3 amino acids: CSARKPFNSPLHF. CDR3 DNA: TGCAGTGCTAGAAAACCATTTAATTCACCCCTCCACTTT.

The chain employs TRBV30 and TRBJ1-2; the D is unclear. Trimming shortened V by 3 bases and J by 3 bases, and 11 bases separated the two germline ends. The germline V gene encodes CDR1 GTSNPN and CDR2 SVGIG (reference sequence). This CDR3 spans 13 amino acids. CDR3 sequence (DNA): TGTGCCTGGAGAGCCCAGCAGTACTATGGCTACACCTTC. Protein sequence: CAWRAQQYYGYTF.

The rearrangement links TRBV19 to TRBJ1-1, with 10 bases lining up with TRBD1. The junction had 11 bases not matched to a gene; V was cut back by 7 bases and J by 6 bases. The CDR3 is made up of 15 amino acids. Germline CDR1 and CDR2: LNHDA and SQIVND (reference sequence). CDR3 sequence reads: CASTKNSGTGAEAFF. CDR3 sequence (DNA): TGTGCCAGTACCAAAAATTCCGGGACAGGGGCTGAAGCTTTCTTT.

As regards this clonotype: The junction and the germline gene differ at one end; a read error may be behind it. The V gene is TRBV2, the J gene TRBJ1-4; 8 nucleotides align to TRBD1. CDR3 size: 14 residues. The V gene's germline CDR1 is SNHLY and CDR2 FYNNEI. DNA for the CDR3: TGTGCCAACAGTCTGGACAGGGTCGGCGAAAGACTGTTTTTT. Residues: CANSLDRVGERLFF.

This clonotype appeared a few times. The V gene is TRBV9, the J gene TRBJ2-3; TRBD1 aligns across 7 bases. This CDR3 is 16 amino acids long. The J segment lost 3 bases and the V segment lost 0 bases, leaving 7 bases of the junction unmatched. CDR1 SGDLS and CDR2 YYNGEE come from the germline V gene. CDR3 in DNA: TGTGCCAGCAGCGTAGGATACTCAGGGGGAACAGATACGCAGTATTTT. This sequence encodes CASSVGYSGGTDTQYF.

This rearrangement joins TRBV7-2 to TRBJ2-7, with a possible D match to TRBD1 (6 bases). Germline CDR1 and CDR2: SGHTA and FQGNSA. CDR3 length: 16 residues. V was clipped by 5 bases and J by 3 bases, with 20 bases between them. The CDR3 spells CASSVQKTGWGYEQYF. In DNA form, the CDR3 reads TGTGCCAGCAGCGTTCAAAAGACAGGTTGGGGCTACGAGCAGTACTTC.

The chain joins TRBV6-2 or TRBV6-3 to TRBJ1-5; maybe TRBD1 (5 bases). This CDR3 contains 14 residues. V was trimmed by 6 bases and J by 1 base, leaving 10 bases between them. The V gene's germline CDR1 is MNHEY and CDR2 SVGEGT. The CDR3 protein is CASRSGGSNQPQHF. Here the CDR3 DNA reads TGTGCCAGCAGAAGCGGGGGGAGCAATCAGCCCCAGCATTTT.

This chain joins TRBV28 and TRBJ2-2, with D maybe TRBD1 (5 bases). Trimming took off 6 bases at V and 7 bases at J, with 9 bases between the two ends. The CDR3 is made up of 12 amino acids. Per germline, CDR1 MDHEN and CDR2 SYDVKM. CDR3 amino acids: CASRDILGELFF. The CDR3 nucleotides are TGTGCCAGCAGGGACATTCTCGGGGAGCTGTTTTTT.

This chain links TRBV6-1 with TRBJ2-5, with D uncertain. CDR3 length: 13 amino acids. Trimming cost V 6 bases and J 3 bases, with 11 bases left between them. The V gene's germline CDR1 is MNHNS and CDR2 SASEGT. The CDR3 region is CASRRNKKETQYF. Written as DNA, the CDR3 is TGTGCCAGCAGGAGGAATAAGAAAGAGACCCAGTACTTC.

The chain is built from TRBV2 and TRBJ2-1, with TRBD2 identical over 8 bases. After removal of 9 bases from V and 1 base from J, the junction contained 8 bases not matched to a gene. Germline loops: CDR1 SNHLY, CDR2 FYNNEI. This CDR3 contains 15 residues. This CDR3 reads CARGRTSSSYNEQFF. CDR3 coding DNA: TGTGCCAGGGGGAGGACTAGCTCATCCTACAATGAGCAGTTCTTC.

This clonotype was counted only a few times. This sequence joins TRBV20-1 and TRBJ2-3, with D possibly TRBD2 on 6 matching bases. Germline V gives CDR1 DFQATT, CDR2 SNEGSKA (reference sequence). This CDR3 region has 13 residues. In DNA form, the CDR3 reads TGCAGCCGCTCGGGGCGGGACACAGATACGCAGTATTTT. Its protein product is CSRSGRDTDTQYF.

The V gene is TRBV7-9, the J gene TRBJ1-3, with D uncertain. The CDR3 has 13 amino acids. Germline V gene data show CDR1 as SEHNR and CDR2 as FQNEAQ (reference sequence). The V end was cut by 10 bases, the J end by 0 bases, with 10 bases between. The CDR3 spells CATEGISGNTIYF. The CDR3 DNA follows: TGTGCCACCGAAGGGATCTCTGGAAACACCATATATTTT.

This rearrangement joins TRBV28 to TRBJ2-2, with D perhaps matching TRBD1 or TRBD2 (6 bases each). This CDR3 spans 14 amino acids. CDR1 and CDR2 (germline): MDHEN, SYDVKM. V lost 7 bases and J lost 2, with 11 bases in between. CDR3 sequence reads: CASIEGGNTGELFF. CDR3 sequence (DNA): TGTGCCAGCATTGAGGGGGGAAACACCGGGGAGCTGTTTTTT.

CDR3 protein: CASIHSGESDTQYF. The CDR3 DNA follows: TGTGCCAGCATCCACAGCGGGGAGTCAGATACGCAGTATTTT. The chain recombines TRBV11-2 with TRBJ2-3; 7 bases are a match to TRBD2. The germline V gene has CDR1 SGHAT and CDR2 FQNNGV. V was pared by 7 bases and J by 4 bases, with 8 bases of the junction left unmatched. The CDR3 runs 14 residues.

The rearrangement uses TRBV11-3 and TRBJ2-3; D perhaps matches TRBD2 (7 bases). Looked up from germline, CDR1 is SGHNT and CDR2 is YENEEA. The CDR3 is 14 residues long. V lost 3 bases to trimming and J lost 6 bases, with 13 bases between them. As DNA, the CDR3 is TGTGCCAGCAGCTTTCGAGGGGGGGACGATACGCAGTATTTT. Translated: CASSFRGGDDTQYF. Variable domain in full (rest from reference TRBV11-3 and TRBJ2-3): EAGVVQSPRYKIIEKKQPVAFWCNPISGHNTLYWYLQNLGQGPELLIRYENEEAVDDSQLPKDRFSAERLKGVDSTLKIQPAELGDSAVYLCASSFRGGDDTQYFGPGTRLTVL.

This clonotype was counted a few times. V is TRBV24-1 and J is TRBJ2-3; possibly TRBD1 or TRBD2 for D (7 bases each). The V gene's germline CDR1 is KGHDR and CDR2 SFDVKD. The CDR3 is 15 residues long. The germline V and J ends were trimmed by 4 bases and 2 bases, with 12 bases remaining between them. The DNA for the CDR3 is TGTGCCACCAGTGACCCAGGGGGGGCCACAGATACGCAGTATTTT. Translated: CATSDPGGATDTQYF.

The chain couples TRBV27 to TRBJ1-2; the match to TRBD1 covers 8 bases. This CDR3 has 15 residues. V was clipped by 2 bases and J by 7 bases; unmatched bases: 9. CDR1 and CDR2 from the germline V gene are MNHEY and SMNVEV (reference sequence). The CDR3 bases are TGTGCCAGCAGTTTAGACATCAGGGGGCGGAGTGGCTACACCTTC. Protein product: CASSLDIRGRSGYTF.